A single sample gave rise to the 27 T cell receptor beta chains below, sequenced in a study of T cell responses to AZD1222 COVID-19 vaccine. Sequencing used immunoSEQ multiplex PCR; TCRdb keeps in-frame clones, though not all of them. The table lists roughly 150,000 clones, 85% to 90% of them singletons. The sample was peripheral blood, taken 28 days after the second AZD1222 dose. These receptors were taken from an adult who received the AZD1222 COVID-19 vaccine.

The chain recombines TRBV30 with TRBJ1-1; D is uncertain. V gave up 0 bases and J gave up 1 base, with 6 bases separating them. In germline, CDR1 is GTSNPN, CDR2 SVGIG (reference sequence). This CDR3 is built from 13 residues. For the CDR3, the DNA is TGTGCCTGGAGTGTAAACAGGAACACTGAAGCTTTCTTT. This translates into CAWSVNRNTEAFF.

The chain carries TRBV28 and TRBJ1-5; D is ambiguous. This CDR3 is 14 amino acids long. Germline-derived CDR1 and CDR2 are MDHEN and SYDVKM. The germline V and J ends were trimmed by 4 bases and 3 bases, with 10 bases remaining between them. As DNA, the CDR3 is TGTGCCAGCAGTTCCGGTCCCTACAATCAGCCCCAGCATTTT. It encodes CASSSGPYNQPQHF.

The J gene is TRBJ2-6, the V gene TRBV19; D is undetermined. The germline V gene has CDR1 LNHDA and CDR2 SQIVND (reference sequence). There are 15 residues in the CDR3. Trimming took off 6 bases at V and 1 base at J, with 10 bases between the two ends. CDR3 in amino acids: CASRAEGSGANVLTF. The CDR3, as DNA: TGTGCCAGTAGGGCCGAAGGGTCTGGGGCCAACGTCCTGACTTTC. The whole variable domain, filled in from reference TRBV19 and TRBJ2-6, reads DGGITQSPKYLFRKEGQNVTLSCEQNLNHDAMYWYRQDPGQGLRLIYYSQIVNDFQKGDIAEGYSVSREKKESFPLTVTSAQKNPTAFYLCASRAEGSGANVLTFGAGSRLTVL.

V and J are TRBV11-2 and TRBJ2-3; D might be TRBD2 (5 bases). This CDR3 is built from 15 residues. V lost 2 bases to trimming and J lost 2 bases, with 11 bases between them. The germline V gene has CDR1 SGHAT and CDR2 FQNNGV. The CDR3 here is CASSLLAPITDTQYF. CDR3 DNA sequence: TGTGCCAGCAGCTTACTAGCTCCGATCACAGATACGCAGTATTTT.

The V call is TRBV2, the J call TRBJ2-7; D may be TRBD1 or TRBD2 (5 bases each). This CDR3 spans 14 amino acids. V was cut by 5 bases and J by 2 bases, with 13 bases left in between. From germline, CDR1 is SNHLY and CDR2 FYNNEI. The CDR3 nucleotides are TGTGCCAGCAGTCAGGGACCGAACCCCTACGAGCAGTACTTC. Amino acids: CASSQGPNPYEQYF.

This clone has a single count. The CDR3 DNA sequence: TGTGCCAGCAGTTACCGGACATGGGGCTACACCTTC. It yields the protein CASSYRTWGYTF. This sequence joins TRBV12-3 or TRBV12-4 and TRBJ1-2; D perhaps matches TRBD1 (5 bases). There are 12 residues in the CDR3. Deletions cut 4 bases from V and 8 bases from J, with 11 bases between.

Remarks on this clone: Other DNA sequences in the sample encode the same CDR3. The chain combines TRBV30 with TRBJ2-5; tentatively, D is TRBD1 or TRBD2 (5 bases each). This CDR3 region has 11 residues. Trimming cost V 5 bases and J 5 bases, with 9 bases left between them. CDR1 is GTSNPN and CDR2 is SVGIG in the germline V gene (reference sequence). The CDR3 spells CAWGGGETQYF. Here the CDR3 DNA reads TGTGCCTGGGGGGGTGGGGAGACCCAGTACTTC.

CDR3 loop: CSVGGPSSNQPQHF. Here the CDR3 DNA reads TGCAGCGTTGGGGGACCCTCCAGTAATCAGCCCCAGCATTTT. This rearrangement joins TRBV29-1 to TRBJ1-5; D possibly corresponds to TRBD1 (5 bases). Deletions cut 4 bases from V and 4 bases from J, with 14 bases between. The CDR3 runs to 14 residues. Germline V gene lookup returns CDR1 SQVTM and CDR2 ANQGSEA.

This chain links TRBV11-1 with TRBJ2-1; D is possibly TRBD2 (7 bases). Trimming left V 5 bases short and J 4 bases short, with 15 bases between. This CDR3 comprises 15 residues. The germline gives CDR1 SGHAT, CDR2 FQDESV (reference sequence). Here the CDR3 DNA reads TGTGCCAGCAGCCGGAGGGGGGGAGAGTACAATGAGCAGTTCTTC. Its protein is CASSRRGGEYNEQFF.

DNA for the CDR3: TGTGCCAGCTCACCATACGGTGTGAATGAGCAGTTCTTC. Protein product: CASSPYGVNEQFF. V is TRBV18 and J is TRBJ2-1; D is undetermined. V was shortened by 2 bases and J by 7 bases, with 9 bases between the two germline ends. Germline CDR1 and CDR2: KGHSH and LQKENI. The CDR3 runs 13 residues.

The chain joins TRBV4-2 to TRBJ2-7; 9 bases are a match to TRBD1. J lost 1 base, V lost 0 bases, and 1 base had no gene match. In germline, CDR1 is LGHNA, CDR2 YNFKEQ. This CDR3 has 15 residues. DNA for the CDR3: TGTGCCAGCAGCCAAGAGGACAGGGGTTCCTACGAGCAGTACTTC. Amino acids: CASSQEDRGSYEQYF.

The chain carries TRBV27 and TRBJ1-1; tentative D call: TRBD1 (6 bases). Trimming stripped 4 bases from V and 6 bases from J, with 12 bases between. CDR3 length equals 13 residues. Germline assignment: CDR1 MNHEY and CDR2 SMNVEV (reference sequence). The CDR3 protein is CASSYRGHAEAFF. The CDR3 DNA reads as TGTGCCAGCAGTTATCGGGGACACGCTGAAGCTTTCTTT.

The chain recombines TRBV28 with TRBJ1-5; 8 nucleotides match TRBD1. Germline V gene lookup returns CDR1 MDHEN and CDR2 SYDVKM. This CDR3 spans 14 amino acids. V gave up 6 bases and J gave up 3 bases; unmatched junction bases: 4. The CDR3 spells CASRMTGVNQPQHF. The CDR3 DNA follows: TGTGCCAGCAGGATGACAGGGGTCAATCAGCCCCAGCATTTT. The full variable domain, its missing parts supplied by reference TRBV28 and TRBJ1-5, is DVKVTQSSRYLVKRTGEKVFLECVQDMDHENMFWYRQDPGLGLRLIYFSYDVKMKEKGDIPEGYSVSREKKERFSLILESASTNQTSMYLCASRMTGVNQPQHFGDGTRLSIL.

The chain links TRBV30 to TRBJ1-1; D is perhaps TRBD1 (5 bases). From germline, CDR1 is GTSNPN and CDR2 SVGIG (reference sequence). V lost 3 bases and J 4 bases, leaving 18 bases between the germline ends. The CDR3 has 15 residues. The CDR3 here is CAWRKGSGVGTEAFF. Written as DNA, the CDR3 is TGTGCCTGGAGGAAGGGGTCCGGCGTTGGCACTGAAGCTTTCTTT.

The rearrangement uses TRBV4-2 and TRBJ1-6; 10 bases are shared with TRBD1. Trimming took 5 bases from V and 2 from J; bases not matched to a gene: 12. Germline CDR1 reads LGHNA; CDR2 reads YNFKEQ. This CDR3 spans 19 amino acids. CDR3 nucleotide sequence: TGTGCCAGCAGCATCCAGGCCGGGACAGGGGAGGCCTATAATTCACCCCTCCACTTT. Residues: CASSIQAGTGEAYNSPLHF.

The chain carries TRBV7-9 and TRBJ1-2; D is uncertain. Germline values: CDR1 SEHNR, CDR2 FQNEAQ (reference sequence). V gave up 5 bases and J gave up 8 bases, with 18 bases separating them. CDR3 length: 14 amino acids. CDR3 sequence: CASSPLGGEIGYTF. In nucleotides, the CDR3 is TGTGCCAGCAGCCCCTTAGGCGGGGAGATCGGCTACACCTTC.

The chain employs TRBV9 and TRBJ1-6, with D possibly being TRBD1 (5 bases). Trimming removed 7 bases from V and 1 base from J, with 9 bases in between. There are 14 residues in the CDR3. CDR1 SGDLS and CDR2 YYNGEE come from the germline V gene. The CDR3 coding sequence is TGTGCCAGCGGGGGGGGATCCTATAATTCACCCCTCCACTTT. This gives the protein CASGGGSYNSPLHF.

The CDR3 coding sequence is TGTGCCAGCAGTTACCGCGCGGGGGAGGGAACTGAAGCTTTCTTT. Its translation is CASSYRAGEGTEAFF. The V gene is TRBV6-5, the J gene TRBJ1-1; D possibly corresponds to TRBD1 (5 bases). Between the trimmed V and J ends, which lost 2 bases and 5 bases, there was a span of 15 bases. Per the germline V gene, CDR1 is MNHEY and CDR2 is SVGAGI. The CDR3 has 15 amino acids.

The rearrangement joins TRBV12-3 or TRBV12-4 to TRBJ1-1, with D possibly matching TRBD1 (6 bases). The V and J ends lost 6 bases and 5 bases respectively, with 13 bases between them. CDR3 length: 13 amino acids. The CDR3 region has the DNA TGTGCCAGCAGCACAGGGAGGGGGACTGAAGCTTTCTTT. This sequence encodes CASSTGRGTEAFF.

The genes are TRBV18 and TRBJ1-6, with D maybe TRBD1 (5 bases). Germline V CDR1 and CDR2: KGHSH, LQKENI. The V gene lost 8 bases and the J gene lost 10 bases, with 21 bases spanning the gap. The CDR3 spans 15 residues. The CDR3 DNA reads as TGTGCCAGCCAACCGGGGCGGACGGGGGGGTCACCCCTCCACTTT. This translates into CASQPGRTGGSPLHF.

CDR3 amino acids: CASMPLGNTEAFF. CDR3 nucleotides: TGTGCCAGCATGCCCCTGGGGAACACTGAAGCTTTCTTT. This rearrangement joins TRBV25-1 to TRBJ1-1; D is uncertain. The CDR3 sequence is 13 residues long. Per germline, CDR1 MGHDK and CDR2 SYGVNS. The V and J ends lost 7 bases and 1 base respectively, with 10 bases between them. The whole variable domain, filled in from reference TRBV25-1 and TRBJ1-1, reads EADIYQTPRYLVIGTGKKITLECSQTMGHDKMYWYQQDPGMELHLIHYSYGVNSTEKGDLSSESTVSRIRTEHFPLTLESARPSHTSQYLCASMPLGNTEAFFGQGTRLTVV.

A few counts support this clone. This rearrangement joins TRBV2 to TRBJ2-7; 12 positions match TRBD1. The CDR3 consists of 14 residues. The V segment lost 7 bases and the J segment 4 bases; nucleotides outside the gene matches: 5. CDR1 is SNHLY, CDR2 FYNNEI, per germline. CDR3: CASTGQGAEYEQYV. Written as DNA, the CDR3 is TGTGCCAGCACGGGACAGGGGGCTGAATACGAGCAGTACGTC.

This chain connects TRBV5-5 to TRBJ1-1; 8 nucleotides match TRBD1. V was clipped by 2 bases and J by 1 base; unmatched bases: 1. Germline lookup yields CDR1 SGHKS and CDR2 YYEKEE (reference sequence). CDR3 size: 14 residues. The CDR3 sequence: CASSFGQGNTEAFF. The DNA of the CDR3 is TGTGCCAGCAGCTTCGGACAGGGGAACACTGAAGCTTTCTTT.

The table lists this clone with a few counts. This sequence joins TRBV9 and TRBJ2-1, with a tentative D call TRBD1 (6 bases). This CDR3 region has 15 residues. Per germline, CDR1 SGDLS and CDR2 YYNGEE. V was pared by 4 bases and J by 2 bases, with 13 bases between. CDR3 nucleotide sequence: TGTGCCAGCAGCCCCCATCAGGGGACCTACAATGAGCAGTTCTTC. Protein product: CASSPHQGTYNEQFF.

This rearrangement joins TRBV19 to TRBJ2-5, with D hard to call. The CDR3 has 12 residues. Trimming shortened V by 6 bases and J by 4 bases, and 9 bases separated the two germline ends. Germline V gene data show CDR1 as LNHDA and CDR2 as SQIVND (reference sequence). The CDR3 loop reads CASRSVGETQYF. The CDR3 coding sequence is TGTGCCAGTAGATCTGTCGGAGAGACCCAGTACTTC. Based on the CDR3 plus reference TRBV19 and TRBJ2-5, the full variable domain is DGGITQSPKYLFRKEGQNVTLSCEQNLNHDAMYWYRQDPGQGLRLIYYSQIVNDFQKGDIAEGYSVSREKKESFPLTVTSAQKNPTAFYLCASRSVGETQYFGPGTRLLVL.

The V gene is TRBV6-1, the J gene TRBJ2-7, with 7 bases lining up with TRBD2. In germline, CDR1 is MNHNS, CDR2 SASEGT. This CDR3 is built from 15 residues. V lost 3 bases and J lost 4; bases outside the gene matches: 9. The CDR3 region has the DNA TGTGCCAGCAGTGAGCGGGAGCCGGGTGGATACGAGCAGTACTTC. It is translated as CASSEREPGGYEQYF.

The J gene is TRBJ2-2, the V gene TRBV24-1, with D tentatively TRBD2 (5 bases). The V gene's germline CDR1 is KGHDR and CDR2 SFDVKD. Deletions cut 7 bases from V and 9 bases from J, with 11 bases between. The CDR3 has 12 amino acids. The CDR3 DNA is TGTGCCACCAGGGCGGACTCCTGGGAGCTGTTTTTT. It yields the protein CATRADSWELFF.